A selection of T cell receptor beta chains follows, all from one sample in a study of T cells after yellow fever vaccination. TCRdb reanalysed the 5' RACE reads using MiXCR and keeps one entry per CDR3 protein. The table lists some 390,000 distinct CDR3 sequences, about 19% of them singletons. The sequencing used PBMCs, collected before the yellow fever booster vaccination. The source is a man between 18 and 29 years old who received the YFV17D yellow fever vaccine. CDR3s include the opening cysteine and the closing phenylalanine or tryptophan. The D gene is left open where the match is weak. Size is omitted from some rows. Given values are once, few, many or a class for expanded clones.

CDR3 protein: CSIPSGGQRGIDEQFF; CDR3 DNA: TGCAGCATCCCTAGCGGGGGGCAAAGGGGGATCGATGAGCAGTTCTTC; J gene: TRBJ2-1; clone size: few; V gene: TRBV20-1; D gene: TRBD2
CDR3 protein: CASSYSEFGLNTEAFF; CDR3 DNA: TGTGCCAGCAGTTACTCGGAATTCGGCTTGAACACTGAAGCTTTCTTT; J gene: TRBJ1-1; clone size: few; V gene: TRBV6-6; D gene: .
CDR3 protein: CASSGEQISYEQYF; CDR3 DNA: TGTGCCAGCAGCGGCGAACAGATCTCCTACGAGCAGTACTTC; J gene: TRBJ2-7; clone size: .; V gene: TRBV9; D gene: .
CDR3 protein: CASSFNSEQFF; CDR3 DNA: TGTGCCAGCAGTTTTAATTCGGAGCAGTTCTTC; J gene: TRBJ2-1; clone size: few; V gene: TRBV12-3/TRBV12-4; D gene: .
CDR3 protein: CASSLQTGRGTEAFF; CDR3 DNA: TGTGCCAGCAGCTTACAGACAGGGAGAGGTACTGAAGCTTTCTTT; J gene: TRBJ1-1; clone size: .; V gene: TRBV7-2; D gene: TRBD1
CDR3 protein: CASSQEGVVVTEAFF; CDR3 DNA: TGCGCCAGCAGCCAAGAGGGGGTAGTGGTCACTGAAGCTTTCTTT; J gene: TRBJ1-1; clone size: .; V gene: TRBV4-1; D gene: .
CDR3 protein: CASSLFGGAVTDTQYF; CDR3 DNA: TGTGCCAGCAGTTTATTCGGCGGAGCCGTCACAGATACGCAGTATTTT; J gene: TRBJ2-3; clone size: few; V gene: TRBV27; D gene: .
CDR3 protein: CASSESPAVRQPQHF; CDR3 DNA: TGTGCCAGCAGTGAATCTCCCGCGGTCCGCCAGCCCCAGCATTTT; J gene: TRBJ1-5; clone size: many; V gene: TRBV25-1; D gene: .
CDR3 protein: CASRPPRSTPYGYTF; CDR3 DNA: TGTGCCAGCAGACCCCCCCGGTCAACGCCCTATGGCTACACCTTC; J gene: TRBJ1-2; clone size: few; V gene: TRBV6-2/TRBV6-3; D gene: .
CDR3 protein: CASSVVGGGPRDEQFF; CDR3 DNA: TGTGCCAGCAGCGTAGTTGGCGGGGGGCCGAGGGATGAGCAGTTCTTC; J gene: TRBJ2-1; clone size: few; V gene: TRBV9; D gene: TRBD2
CDR3 protein: CASSQGSLRATGLQF; CDR3 DNA: TGTGCCAGCAGCCAAGGGAGCCTGAGGGCCACGGGTCTGCAATTT; J gene: TRBJ1-6; clone size: many; V gene: TRBV4-2; D gene: .
CDR3 protein: CASSSRTGGDEKLFF; CDR3 DNA: TGTGCCAGCAGTAGCCGCACAGGGGGCGATGAAAAACTGTTTTTT; J gene: TRBJ1-4; clone size: few; V gene: TRBV12-3/TRBV12-4; D gene: TRBD1
CDR3 protein: CASSLRGRHTQYF; CDR3 DNA: TGTGCCAGCAGCCTCCGAGGGAGGCATACGCAGTATTTT; J gene: TRBJ2-3; clone size: .; V gene: TRBV7-2; D gene: .
CDR3 protein: CASSDALGGAVDAFF; CDR3 DNA: TGTGCCAGCAGTGATGCTCTCGGGGGCGCGGTCGACGCTTTCTTT; J gene: TRBJ1-1; clone size: few; V gene: TRBV6-1; D gene: .
CDR3 protein: CASSYYTTGGRNTEAFF; CDR3 DNA: TGTGCCAGCAGTTACTACACGACAGGGGGCCGGAACACTGAAGCTTTCTTT; J gene: TRBJ1-1; clone size: few; V gene: TRBV6-5; D gene: TRBD1
CDR3 protein: CASGLGLPYEQYF; CDR3 DNA: TGTGCCAGCGGGTTGGGACTCCCCTACGAGCAGTACTTC; J gene: TRBJ2-7; clone size: few; V gene: TRBV27; D gene: .
CDR3 protein: CASSDTGGLRSRF; CDR3 DNA: TGTGCCAGCAGCGACACAGGGGGTTTAAGATCCCGGTTT; J gene: TRBJ1-1; clone size: many; V gene: TRBV7-2; D gene: TRBD1
CDR3 protein: CASSKTGLTEAFF; CDR3 DNA: TGCGCCAGCAGCAAGACAGGGCTCACTGAAGCTTTCTTT; J gene: TRBJ1-1; clone size: .; V gene: TRBV5-1; D gene: TRBD1
CDR3 protein: CASRGDRGNQPQHF; CDR3 DNA: TGTGCCAGCAGGGGGGACAGAGGGAATCAGCCCCAGCATTTT; J gene: TRBJ1-5; clone size: few; V gene: TRBV28; D gene: TRBD1
CDR3 protein: CASSLARRGHGYTF; CDR3 DNA: TGTGCCAGCAGCTTAGCCAGGAGGGGACATGGCTACACCTTC; J gene: TRBJ1-2; clone size: .; V gene: TRBV11-2; D gene: .
CDR3 protein: CASSRPRDRGPDTQYF; CDR3 DNA: TGCGCCAGCAGCCGACCCCGGGACAGGGGGCCGGATACGCAGTATTTT; J gene: TRBJ2-3; clone size: .; V gene: TRBV4-1; D gene: TRBD1
CDR3 protein: CAITEGARGEQFF; CDR3 DNA: TGTGCCATCACCGAGGGGGCCCGAGGGGAGCAGTTCTTC; J gene: TRBJ2-1; clone size: .; V gene: TRBV10-3; D gene: TRBD1
CDR3 protein: CAGRDAGANVLTF; CDR3 DNA: TGTGCCGGCAGGGATGCTGGGGCCAACGTCCTGACTTTC; J gene: TRBJ2-6; clone size: .; V gene: TRBV10-3; D gene: .
CDR3 protein: CASSPTSGGSGELFF; CDR3 DNA: TGCGCCAGCAGCCCGACTAGCGGGGGATCCGGGGAGCTGTTTTTT; J gene: TRBJ2-2; clone size: .; V gene: TRBV5-1; D gene: TRBD2
CDR3 protein: CASSQDRRGDTEAFF; CDR3 DNA: TGTGCCAGCAGCCAAGATCGTCGAGGTGACACTGAAGCTTTCTTT; J gene: TRBJ1-1; clone size: few; V gene: TRBV4-2; D gene: .
CDR3 protein: CASKGAFSNQPQHF; CDR3 DNA: TGTGCCAGCAAAGGGGCTTTTAGCAATCAGCCCCAGCATTTT; J gene: TRBJ1-5; clone size: .; V gene: TRBV12-3/TRBV12-4; D gene: .
CDR3 protein: CASSLVWGLNTEAFF; CDR3 DNA: TGTGCCAGCAGTTTAGTGTGGGGACTGAACACTGAAGCTTTCTTT; J gene: TRBJ1-1; clone size: few; V gene: TRBV12-3/TRBV12-4; D gene: .
CDR3 protein: CASRVTSGSTDTQYF; CDR3 DNA: TGTGCCAGCAGGGTAACTAGCGGGAGCACAGATACGCAGTATTTT; J gene: TRBJ2-3; clone size: once; V gene: TRBV12-3/TRBV12-4; D gene: TRBD2
CDR3 protein: CASSRSVPTGELFF; CDR3 DNA: TGTGCCAGCAGTCGATCAGTACCCACCGGGGAGCTGTTTTTT; J gene: TRBJ2-2; clone size: .; V gene: TRBV6-2/TRBV6-3; D gene: .
CDR3 protein: CASSQDAPHEKLFF; CDR3 DNA: TGTGCCAGCAGCCAAGATGCCCCCCATGAAAAACTGTTTTTT; J gene: TRBJ1-4; clone size: .; V gene: TRBV4-2; D gene: .
CDR3 protein: CSARDPGIVNEKLFF; CDR3 DNA: TGCAGCGCTAGAGACCCTGGGATAGTTAATGAAAAACTGTTTTTT; J gene: TRBJ1-4; clone size: .; V gene: TRBV20-1; D gene: .
CDR3 protein: CASSLFGGEAFF; CDR3 DNA: TGCGCCAGCAGCTTGTTCGGAGGTGAAGCTTTCTTT; J gene: TRBJ1-1; clone size: few; V gene: TRBV5-1; D gene: .
CDR3 protein: CASSSDGGPVWFF; CDR3 DNA: TGCGCCAGCAGCTCCGACGGGGGGCCCGTCTGGTTCTTC; J gene: TRBJ2-1; clone size: few; V gene: TRBV5-1; D gene: .
CDR3 protein: CSAFFGQGATGELFF; CDR3 DNA: TGCAGTGCTTTCTTTGGTCAGGGGGCGACCGGGGAGCTGTTTTTT; J gene: TRBJ2-2; clone size: .; V gene: TRBV20-1; D gene: TRBD1
CDR3 protein: CACSLLSRGEQFF; CDR3 DNA: TGTGCCTGCAGTTTACTATCACGCGGTGAGCAGTTCTTC; J gene: TRBJ2-1; clone size: .; V gene: TRBV12-3/TRBV12-4; D gene: .
CDR3 protein: CASSLRQSGELFF; CDR3 DNA: TGCGCCAGCAGCTTGAGGCAGTCCGGGGAGCTGTTTTTT; J gene: TRBJ2-2; clone size: .; V gene: TRBV5-1; D gene: .
CDR3 protein: CASSLTSGDLETQYF; CDR3 DNA: TGTGCCAGCTCGTTGACTAGCGGGGACCTGGAGACCCAGTACTTC; J gene: TRBJ2-5; clone size: few; V gene: TRBV18; D gene: TRBD2
CDR3 protein: CASSPPGPRGRELFF; CDR3 DNA: TGTGCCAGCAGTCCCCCTGGTCCAAGGGGCCGGGAGCTGTTTTTT; J gene: TRBJ2-2; clone size: few; V gene: TRBV6-5; D gene: .
CDR3 protein: CASSYTPSDLYGYTF; CDR3 DNA: TGTGCCAGCAGTTATACCCCCTCCGACCTCTATGGCTACACCTTC; J gene: TRBJ1-2; clone size: .; V gene: TRBV27; D gene: .
CDR3 protein: CASSQSTVYSYGYTF; CDR3 DNA: TGCGCCAGCAGCCAATCGACAGTGTATAGCTATGGCTACACCTTC; J gene: TRBJ1-2; clone size: few; V gene: TRBV4-3; D gene: .
CDR3 protein: CAISGGPLRQETQYF; CDR3 DNA: TGTGCCATCAGTGGGGGTCCCTTGAGGCAAGAGACCCAGTACTTC; J gene: TRBJ2-5; clone size: .; V gene: TRBV10-3; D gene: .